This T cell receptor beta chain was identified during a study of blood T cell repertoires in COVID-19. As for the study in general: Researchers got acute and convalescent COVID-19 samples from the United States, Italy and Spain. PBMCs, B-cell-depleted T cells, or T cells were the source of the cDNA or gDNA that made up the material.

As originally analysed: The authors estimated nucleated cell counts from reference gene primer amplification. Clones were read by immunoSEQ multiplex PCR, and TCRdb kept only the in-frame ones, dropping some. D and trimming were read from the DNA, whereas the V and J calls and clone size are those reported in that table. The table records 70,000 to 95,000 clones, roughly 88% of them present only once. CDR3 length: 14 amino acids. The germline CDR1 and CDR2 sequences are ENHRY and SYGVKD. V was shortened by 6 bases and J by 3 bases, with 15 bases between the two germline ends. This sequence joins TRBV10-3 and TRBJ2-7, with a possible D match to TRBD1 (5 bases). Material: peripheral blood. The receptor was derived from a woman in her forties or fifties with acute or convalescent COVID-19. In nucleotides, the CDR3 is TGTGCCATCAGGTCCCAGGGTGACAGCTACGAGCAGTACTTC. It specifies CAIRSQGDSYEQYF.